This T cell receptor (beta chain) was captured in a study of T cell repertoires in cytomegalovirus infection. Study conclusions and caveats: Identification of carriers of CMV plus the relevant HLA was achieved through cumulative public TCR beta family frequency.

One entry per CDR3 protein, called by TCRdb with MiXCR from the reads. The table shows about 470,000 distinct CDR3 sequences, with roughly 46% occurring only once. V lost 3 bases to trimming and J lost 0 bases; unmatched junction nucleotides: 23. CDR3 length: 22 amino acids. Germline V lookup: CDR1 MDHEN, CDR2 SYDVKM. With respect to this clonotype: The antigen remains undetermined.

The starting material was cultured PBMCs, obtained from culture after CMV antigen stimulation. This TCR came from a human donor in good health (CMV status not recorded). Some clones in this sample may be carry-over from other donors' samples. The chain couples TRBV28 to TRBJ2-4; 7 bases are a match to TRBD1. In DNA form, the CDR3 reads TGTGCCAGCAGTTTTTATAACATGACAGGGTCCTTTAAAAGACTAGCCAAAAACATTCAGTACTTC. Residues: CASSFYNMTGSFKRLAKNIQYF.